The 14 T cell receptor beta chains given below trace back to one sample, sequenced in a study of blood T cell repertoires in COVID-19. Sequenced by immunoSEQ multiplex PCR; TCRdb stores in-frame clones only, minus some. Counted here are 250,000 or so clones, about 82% occurring once; the ten biggest clones make up 2% to 2.5%. Material: PBMCs or T cells enriched from blood (not recorded which). All receptors derive from a woman aged 45-65 years who had recovered from COVID-19.

The rearrangement links TRBV9 to TRBJ2-1, with 11 bases lining up with TRBD2. The CDR3 consists of 15 residues. The trim removed 4 bases at V and 6 bases at J, leaving 6 bases unmatched. Germline CDR1 is SGDLS and CDR2 is YYNGEE. Here the CDR3 DNA reads TGTGCCAGCAGCAATGGGCTAGCGGGAGGCAATGAGCAGTTCTTC. Translating it yields CASSNGLAGGNEQFF.

The chain carries TRBV4-3 and TRBJ2-2; 7 bases match TRBD2. The V and J ends lost 1 base and 1 base, in that order; junction bases with no gene match: 6. The CDR3 runs to 17 residues. Germline V gene data show CDR1 as LGHNA and CDR2 as YSLEER. This chain's CDR3 is CASSQASAGVNTGELFF. CDR3 coding DNA: TGCGCCAGCAGCCAAGCGTCCGCGGGGGTGAACACCGGGGAGCTGTTTTTT.

This chain uses TRBV5-1 with TRBJ1-2; 10 nucleotides match TRBD1. Looked up from germline, CDR1 is SGHRS and CDR2 is YFSETQ. V was pared by 4 bases and J by 5 bases, with 11 bases of the junction left unmatched. The CDR3 extends over 16 amino acids. The CDR3, as DNA: TGCGCCAGCAGCAAAACCGGGACAGGGGTTGCGTATGGCTACACCTTC. Translated: CASSKTGTGVAYGYTF.

The chain links TRBV28 to TRBJ2-7; tentative D call: TRBD1 (5 bases). Germline V gene sequence: CDR1 MDHEN, CDR2 SYDVKM. Trimming took 7 bases from V and 0 from J, leaving 10 bases between them. The CDR3 is made up of 13 amino acids. DNA of the CDR3: TGTGCCAGCATTCCAGGGAACTCCTACGAGCAGTACTTC. Its translation is CASIPGNSYEQYF.

This rearrangement joins TRBV9 to TRBJ1-2; D may be TRBD1 (5 bases). The CDR3 runs to 13 residues. Germline V gives CDR1 SGDLS, CDR2 YYNGEE. The V and J ends lost 0 bases and 3 bases respectively, with 6 bases between them. CDR3 in amino acids: CASSVGRDYGYTF. CDR3 DNA: TGTGCCAGCAGCGTAGGCAGGGACTATGGCTACACCTTC.

The chain links TRBV2 to TRBJ1-2; D is unclear. The V end was cut by 0 bases, the J end by 0 bases, with 17 bases between. Germline V gene lookup returns CDR1 SNHLY and CDR2 FYNNEI. The CDR3 totals 18 residues. CDR3 loop: CASSEAQNPPEANYGYTF. As DNA, the CDR3 is TGTGCCAGCAGTGAAGCGCAGAACCCCCCGGAGGCTAACTATGGCTACACCTTC.

This clone turned up a few times. This chain links TRBV10-3 with TRBJ1-5, with a weak D call TRBD1 (6 bases). CDR1 is ENHRY, CDR2 SYGVKD, per germline. Trimming left V 11 bases short and J 3 bases short, with 14 bases between. CDR3 length equals 13 residues. CDR3: CAAAQGINQPQHF. CDR3 bases: TGTGCCGCCGCCCAGGGGATCAATCAGCCCCAGCATTTT.

This clone was found many times. This rearrangement joins TRBV30 to TRBJ1-3; D is perhaps TRBD1 (5 bases). CDR3 length: 15 residues. CDR1 is GTSNPN, CDR2 SVGIG, per germline (reference sequence). The ends were cut back, 3 bases at V and 0 bases at J, with 12 bases in the middle. The CDR3 DNA follows: TGTGCCTGGAGGGCTCGGGGGACCTCTGGAAACACCATATATTTT. Translation gives CAWRARGTSGNTIYF.

This clone appeared once. V and J are TRBV20-1 and TRBJ2-7; TRBD2 aligns across 11 bases. Trimming cost V 3 bases and J 0 bases; bases outside gene matches: 4. The CDR3 extends over 15 amino acids. The germline gives CDR1 DFQATT, CDR2 SNEGSKA (reference sequence). The CDR3 here is CSASSTSGDSYEQYF. DNA for the CDR3: TGCAGTGCTAGTTCGACTAGCGGGGACTCCTACGAGCAGTACTTC.

CDR3 in amino acids: CASSLSGNTIYF. The CDR3 region has the DNA TGTGCCAGCAGTTTAAGCGGAAACACCATATATTTT. This sequence joins TRBV12-3 or TRBV12-4 and TRBJ1-3; D is uncertain. V lost 2 bases and J lost 4, with 3 bases in between. This CDR3 contains 12 residues.

The rearrangement uses TRBV6-5 and TRBJ1-1, with a tentative D call TRBD1 (5 bases). The V gene's germline CDR1 is MNHEY and CDR2 SVGAGI. The germline V and J ends were trimmed by 8 bases and 4 bases, with 14 bases remaining between them. The CDR3 length is 13 residues. The DNA for the CDR3 is TGTGCCAGCGGCAGGCAGGGTGTCACTGAAGCTTTCTTT. Translation gives CASGRQGVTEAFF.

This chain connects TRBV6-2 or TRBV6-3 to TRBJ1-1; maybe TRBD1 (5 bases). This CDR3 is 15 amino acids long. Looked up from germline, CDR1 is MNHEY and CDR2 is SVGEGT. The ends were cut back, 0 bases at V and 2 bases at J, with 10 bases in the middle. CDR3 coding DNA: TGTGCCAGCAGTTACTCGCGACAGCCTAACACTGAAGCTTTCTTT. Its translation is CASSYSRQPNTEAFF.

The chain is built from TRBV30 and TRBJ1-2; a weak D match, TRBD1 (5 bases). Trimming took 1 base from V and 5 from J, leaving 14 bases between them. CDR3 size: 14 residues. Germline loops: CDR1 GTSNPN, CDR2 SVGIG (reference sequence). The DNA for the CDR3 is TGTGCCTGGAGTGATGACAGCCTCGGATATGGCTACACCTTC. It is translated as CAWSDDSLGYGYTF.

This sequence joins TRBV5-8 and TRBJ2-7; weak D call: TRBD2 (6 bases). The V gene's germline CDR1 is SGHTS and CDR2 YDEGEE. Trimming shortened V by 4 bases and J by 6 bases, and 11 bases separated the two germline ends. The CDR3 contains 12 residues. CDR3 nucleotides: TGTGCCAGCAGCCGGACTACCATCGAGCAGTACTTC. It is translated as CASSRTTIEQYF.